Presented here are 14 T cell receptor beta chains from one specimen sequenced in a study of cytomegalovirus exposure and HLA in healthy donors. It was with 60 Vbeta and 13 Jbeta primers that the PCR ran. Profiling relied on immunoSEQ multiplex PCR, and the TCRdb table lists in-frame clones only, not all of them. Here the sample spans about 180,000 clones, 77% being singletons. Sequencing was carried out using PBMCs. Receptors originate from a woman aged 60-70 years in good health and CMV-seropositive.

The chain carries TRBV7-2 and TRBJ2-5; no definite D call. The CDR3 totals 13 residues. V lost 8 bases and J 0 bases, leaving 10 bases between the germline ends. Germline V CDR1 and CDR2: SGHTA, FQGNSA. CDR3 nucleotides: TGTGCCAGCGCCCGAGTTTACCAAGAGACCCAGTACTTC. Translating gives CASARVYQETQYF. Together with reference TRBV7-2 and TRBJ2-5, the CDR3 gives the full variable domain: GAGVSQSPSNKVTEKGKDVELRCDPISGHTALYWYRQSLGQGLEFLIYFQGNSAPDKSGLPSDRFSAERTGGSVSTLTIQRTQQEDSAVYLCASARVYQETQYFGPGTRLLVL.

This clone was picked up one time. The chain recombines TRBV19 with TRBJ1-4; 8 bases agree with TRBD1. This CDR3 comprises 16 residues. The junction had 12 bases not matched to a gene; V was cut back by 3 bases and J by 9 bases. Germline-derived CDR1 and CDR2 are LNHDA and SQIVND (reference sequence). The CDR3, as DNA: TGTGCCAGTAGTATCGTCGGTTTCGGACAGGGAAAAAAACTGTTTTTT. This codes for CASSIVGFGQGKKLFF.

This clone has just one count. The V gene is TRBV6-6, the J gene TRBJ2-2; 7 bases are shared with TRBD1. Germline CDR1 is MNHNY and CDR2 is SVGAGI (reference sequence). V lost 8 bases, J lost 4 bases, and 7 bases stayed unmatched. The CDR3 runs 14 residues. The CDR3 nucleotides read TGTGCCAGCTGGGACAGATGGATCACCGGGGAGCTGTTTTTT. Translation: CASWDRWITGELFF.

With respect to this clone: One end of the junction does not line up with germline, which may come from a read error. CDR3: CASSVGQSGANGLTF. The CDR3 nucleotides read TGTGCCAGCAGCGTAGGACAGTCTGGGGCCAACGGCCTGACTTTC. The chain uses TRBV9 and TRBJ2-6, with a tentative D call TRBD1 (5 bases). Germline loops: CDR1 SGDLS, CDR2 YYNGEE. This CDR3 comprises 15 residues.

V is TRBV5-6 and J is TRBJ2-7; TRBD1 aligns across 7 bases. J lost 2 bases, V lost 0 bases, and 5 bases had no gene match. The germline V gene encodes CDR1 SGHDT and CDR2 YYEEEE. This CDR3 comprises 15 residues. CDR3 residues: CASSLVSDRAYEQYF. CDR3 DNA: TGTGCCAGCAGCTTGGTTAGTGACAGGGCCTACGAGCAGTACTTC. The entire variable domain, with the rest obtained from reference TRBV5-6 and TRBJ2-7, is as follows: DAGVTQSPTHLIKTRGQQVTLRCSPKSGHDTVSWYQQALGQGPQFIFQYYEEEERQRGNFPDRFSGHQFPNYSSELNVNALLLGDSALYLCASSLVSDRAYEQYFGPGTRLTVT.

The chain couples TRBV4-1 to TRBJ2-7; 9 nucleotides align to TRBD2. This CDR3 contains 14 residues. Germline lookup yields CDR1 MGHRA and CDR2 YSYEKL. V lost 4 bases and J lost 4; bases outside the gene matches: 5. As DNA, the CDR3 is TGCGCCAGCAGCCGGGGGCTAGCGGGGTACGAGCAGTACTTC. Protein sequence: CASSRGLAGYEQYF.

J is TRBJ2-5 and V is TRBV2, with D unresolved. V lost 3 bases and J lost 5, with 10 bases in between. The germline CDR1 and CDR2 sequences are SNHLY and FYNNEI. The CDR3 covers 13 residues. CDR3 loop: CASSEGRWETQYF. CDR3 DNA sequence: TGTGCCAGCAGTGAGGGCCGTTGGGAGACCCAGTACTTC.

The chain has TRBV11-2 and TRBJ1-1, with 9 bases fitting TRBD1. CDR3 length equals 15 residues. Trimming took 5 bases from V and 4 from J; bases not matched to a gene: 8. Germline values: CDR1 SGHAT, CDR2 FQNNGV. CDR3 in amino acids: CASSLQGATGTEAFF. The DNA for the CDR3 is TGTGCCAGCAGCCTACAGGGGGCGACGGGCACTGAAGCTTTCTTT.

This clone was observed a single time. The CDR3 nucleotides read TGTGCCATCAGTGATCAGGGTAAGAGAAGCGGCTACACCTTC. Translating gives CAISDQGKRSGYTF. This chain connects TRBV10-3 to TRBJ1-2; the D gene is possibly TRBD1 (5 bases). CDR3 length: 14 residues. Germline V gene lookup returns CDR1 ENHRY and CDR2 SYGVKD. V lost 3 bases and J 8 bases, leaving 16 bases between the germline ends.

The chain is built from TRBV7-3 and TRBJ2-7; D gene uncertain. Germline CDR1 reads SGHTA; CDR2 reads FQGTGA. Trimming cost V 6 bases and J 2 bases, with 11 bases left between them. The CDR3 is 13 residues long. CDR3 sequence: CASRGDGTYEQYF. CDR3 coding DNA: TGTGCCAGCAGGGGCGACGGAACCTACGAGCAGTACTTC.

The V and J genes are TRBV5-5 and TRBJ1-5; the D gene is possibly TRBD1 (5 bases). Germline V lookup: CDR1 SGHKS, CDR2 YYEKEE (reference sequence). With 0 bases removed from V and 0 bases from J, the gap between germline ends came to 10 bases. This CDR3 spans 16 amino acids. The CDR3 nucleotides read TGTGCCAGCAGCTTGGAACAGGTCTATAGCAATCAGCCCCAGCATTTT. Translating gives CASSLEQVYSNQPQHF.

V and J are TRBV28 and TRBJ1-4; tentative D call: TRBD1 (6 bases). The CDR3 sequence is 12 residues long. V was cut by 4 bases and J by 7 bases, with 7 bases left in between. Germline CDR1 and CDR2: MDHEN and SYDVKM. The CDR3 nucleotides read TGTGCCAGCAGTTGGGGGCGTGAAAAACTGTTTTTT. Its translation: CASSWGREKLFF. Looking up the rest from reference TRBV28 and TRBJ1-4 gives the full variable domain: DVKVTQSSRYLVKRTGEKVFLECVQDMDHENMFWYRQDPGLGLRLIYFSYDVKMKEKGDIPEGYSVSREKKERFSLILESASTNQTSMYLCASSWGREKLFFGSGTQLSVL.

The CDR3 DNA is TGCGCCAGCTCCAGGGACATTAATTCACCCCTCCACTTT. Its translation: CASSRDINSPLHF. The chain is built from TRBV5-1 and TRBJ1-6; possible D gene TRBD1, 6 bases. The CDR3 consists of 13 residues. V shed 7 bases and J shed 6 bases, with 11 bases lying between them. Germline loops: CDR1 SGHRS, CDR2 YFSETQ.

The rearrangement links TRBV7-2 to TRBJ2-1, with 8 positions matching TRBD1. V lost 5 bases, J lost 15 bases, and 18 bases stayed unmatched. The CDR3 is made up of 15 amino acids. Germline V lookup: CDR1 SGHTA, CDR2 FQGNSA. DNA for the CDR3: TGTGCCAGCAGCCAGCCTCCCCCCTCCGGGACAGGTTCGTTCTTC. As protein: CASSQPPPSGTGSFF.